This T cell receptor (beta chain) stems from a study of cytomegalovirus exposure and HLA in healthy donors. Study-wide results and limits: A likely sequencing artifact accounted for one observed cluster of highly shared sequence variants. Among the most significant clusters, several appeared linked to common viral pathogens in a later analysis. The study assumed roughly uniform donor sequencing depth for presence/absence analyses.

PCR primers comprised 60 Vbeta and 13 Jbeta primers. TCRdb's copy holds only in-frame clones and misses some; the assay was immunoSEQ multiplex PCR. Among some 120,000 clones listed, approximately 85% were seen once. Donors had nominal health at sampling but likely had unrecorded immune exposures. As concerns this clone: Its target is not known.

Germline V lookup: CDR1 SGDLS, CDR2 YYNGEE. This CDR3 contains 14 residues. Trimming removed 1 base at V and 6 bases at J, with 10 bases between. The receptor's source is a woman younger than 45 in good health and CMV-seropositive. The specimen was PBMCs. The chain joins TRBV9 to TRBJ2-2; D possibly corresponds to TRBD2 (5 bases). As DNA, the CDR3 is TGTGCCAGCAGCGTAACGGGGTCCCCCGGGGAGCTGTTTTTT. Translated: CASSVTGSPGELFF. Full variable domain (rest looked up from reference TRBV9 and TRBJ2-2): DSGVTQTPKHLITATGQRVTLRCSPRSGDLSVYWYQQSLDQGLQFLIQYYNGEERAKGNILERFSAQQFPDLHSELNLSSLELGDSALYFCASSVTGSPGELFFGEGSRLTVL.